The clone carrying this T cell receptor beta chain occurred many times. The data stem from a study of tumor-infiltrating lymphocytes in oesophageal squamous cell carcinoma. One entry per CDR3 protein, called by TCRdb with MiXCR from the PCR reads. In the table there are 9,500 to 12,000 distinct CDR3 sequences, approximately 60% of which are singletons. The sample taken for sequencing was esophageal tumor tissue. This receptor was obtained from a male donor with esophageal squamous cell carcinoma.

In DNA form, the CDR3 reads TGTGCCAGCAGCCCCCGCGGGGGAATGAATGAGCAGTTCTTC. Its protein is CASSPRGGMNEQFF. This sequence joins TRBV7-2 and TRBJ2-1; TRBD2 agrees at 7 bases. Germline V gives CDR1 SGHTA, CDR2 FQGNSA. The CDR3 has 14 residues. Trimming took 5 bases from V and 7 from J; bases not matched to a gene: 8.